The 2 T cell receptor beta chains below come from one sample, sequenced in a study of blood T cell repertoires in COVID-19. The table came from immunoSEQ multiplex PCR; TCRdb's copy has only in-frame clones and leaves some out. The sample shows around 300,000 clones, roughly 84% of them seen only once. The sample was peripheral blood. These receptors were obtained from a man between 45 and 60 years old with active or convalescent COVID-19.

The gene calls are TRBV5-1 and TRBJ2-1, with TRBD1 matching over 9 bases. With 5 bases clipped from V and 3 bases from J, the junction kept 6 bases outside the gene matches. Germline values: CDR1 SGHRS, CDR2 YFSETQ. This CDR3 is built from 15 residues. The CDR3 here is CASRETGGDYNEQFF. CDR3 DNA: TGCGCCAGCAGAGAAACAGGGGGCGACTACAATGAGCAGTTCTTC.

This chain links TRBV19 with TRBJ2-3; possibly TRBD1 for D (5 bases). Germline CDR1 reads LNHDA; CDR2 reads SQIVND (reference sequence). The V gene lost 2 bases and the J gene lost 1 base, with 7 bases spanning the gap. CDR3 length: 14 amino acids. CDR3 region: CASSIPRGTDTQYF. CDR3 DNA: TGTGCCAGTAGTATACCCAGGGGCACAGATACGCAGTATTTT.